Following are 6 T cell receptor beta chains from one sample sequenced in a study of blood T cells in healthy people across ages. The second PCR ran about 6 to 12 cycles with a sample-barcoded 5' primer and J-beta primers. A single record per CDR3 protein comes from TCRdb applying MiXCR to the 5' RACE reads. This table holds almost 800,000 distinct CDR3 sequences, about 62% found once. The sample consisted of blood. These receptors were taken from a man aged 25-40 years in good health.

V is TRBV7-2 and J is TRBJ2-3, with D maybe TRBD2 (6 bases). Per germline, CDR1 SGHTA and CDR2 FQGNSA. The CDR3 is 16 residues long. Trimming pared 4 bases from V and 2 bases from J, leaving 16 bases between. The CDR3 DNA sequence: TGTGCCAGCAGCTCCATCGGGGGAGCCTACACAGATACGCAGTATTTT. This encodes CASSSIGGAYTDTQYF.

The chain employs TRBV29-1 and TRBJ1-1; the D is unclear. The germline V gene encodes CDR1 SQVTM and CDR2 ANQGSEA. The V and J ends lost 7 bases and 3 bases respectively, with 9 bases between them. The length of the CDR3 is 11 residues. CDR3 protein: CSGTWDTEAFF. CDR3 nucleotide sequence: TGCAGCGGGACGTGGGACACTGAAGCTTTCTTT.

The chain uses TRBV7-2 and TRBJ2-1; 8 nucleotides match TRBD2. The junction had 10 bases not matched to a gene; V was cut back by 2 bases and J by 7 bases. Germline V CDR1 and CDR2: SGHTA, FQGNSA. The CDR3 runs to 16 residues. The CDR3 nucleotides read TGTGCCAGCAGCTTATCTGCGAGCGGGAGAGGTAATGAGCAGTTCTTC. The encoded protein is CASSLSASGRGNEQFF.

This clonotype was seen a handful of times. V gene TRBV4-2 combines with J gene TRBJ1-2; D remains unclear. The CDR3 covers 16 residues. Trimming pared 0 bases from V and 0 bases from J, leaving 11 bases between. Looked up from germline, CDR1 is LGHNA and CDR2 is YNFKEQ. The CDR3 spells CASSQDLRLANYGYTF. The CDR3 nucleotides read TGTGCCAGCAGCCAAGATTTACGGTTAGCTAACTATGGCTACACCTTC.

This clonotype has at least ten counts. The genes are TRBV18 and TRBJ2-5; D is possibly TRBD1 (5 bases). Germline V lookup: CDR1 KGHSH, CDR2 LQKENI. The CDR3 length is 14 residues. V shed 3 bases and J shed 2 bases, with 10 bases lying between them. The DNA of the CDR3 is TGTGCCAGCTCACCCCGTGGACAACAAGAGACCCAGTACTTC. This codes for CASSPRGQQETQYF. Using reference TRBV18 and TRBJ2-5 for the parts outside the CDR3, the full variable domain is NAGVMQNPRHLVRRRGQEARLRCSPMKGHSHVYWYRQLPEEGLKFMVYLQKENIIDESGMPKERFSAEFPKEGPSILRIQQVVRGDSAAYFCASSPRGQQETQYFGPGTRLLVL.

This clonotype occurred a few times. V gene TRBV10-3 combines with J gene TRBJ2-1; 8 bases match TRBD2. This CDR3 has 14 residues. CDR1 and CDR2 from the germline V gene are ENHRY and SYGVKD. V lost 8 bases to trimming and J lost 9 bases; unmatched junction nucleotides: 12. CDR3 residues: CAISSSGTLGEQFF. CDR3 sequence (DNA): TGTGCCATCTCGAGTAGCGGGACCTTAGGTGAGCAGTTCTTC.